A single sample gave rise to the 15 T cell receptor beta chains below, sequenced in a study of control samples from healthy donors and cancer patients. Libraries were prepared by immunoSEQ multiplex PCR; TCRdb keeps only in-frame clonotypes and omits some of them. The table has roughly 400,000 clones, 75% to 95% seen once. The sample was PBMCs. The source is a man aged 40-49 years with head and neck cancer.

This clone showed up just a few times. This chain connects TRBV5-4 to TRBJ2-7, with D maybe TRBD2 (6 bases). Germline V gene sequence: CDR1 SGHNT, CDR2 YYREEE (reference sequence). CDR3 size: 16 residues. V was clipped by 3 bases and J by 6 bases, with 22 bases between them. The CDR3 loop is CASSSGGRIVLSEQYF. The CDR3 DNA sequence: TGTGCCAGCAGCTCCGGGGGACGGATCGTCTTGAGCGAGCAGTACTTC.

V usage is TRBV24-1 and J usage is TRBJ2-6; no firm D call. The CDR3 is made up of 13 amino acids. Germline CDR1 is KGHDR and CDR2 is SFDVKD. V lost 10 bases and J lost 0, with 6 bases in between. CDR3 nucleotides: TGTGCCACGCAAAGCTCTGGGGCCAACGTCCTGACTTTC. This sequence encodes CATQSSGANVLTF.

The rearrangement uses TRBV21-1 and TRBJ1-6. TRBV21-1 counts as a pseudogene. The CDR3 runs 17 residues. The CDR3 region has the DNA TGTGCCAGCAGCAAAGGGTGGGGGAGCTCCTATAATTCACCCCTCCACTTT. Protein sequence: CASSKGWGSSYNSPLHF.

The chain is built from TRBV19 and TRBJ1-6, with D perhaps matching TRBD1 (5 bases). Germline assignment: CDR1 LNHDA and CDR2 SQIVND (reference sequence). This CDR3 contains 15 residues. V was pared by 9 bases and J by 7 bases, with 19 bases between. CDR3 nucleotide sequence: TGTGCCAGCCAACCCCTGGGGGGAAGAAATTCACCCCTCCACTTT. Its translation: CASQPLGGRNSPLHF. The whole variable domain, filled in from reference TRBV19 and TRBJ1-6, reads DGGITQSPKYLFRKEGQNVTLSCEQNLNHDAMYWYRQDPGQGLRLIYYSQIVNDFQKGDIAEGYSVSREKKESFPLTVTSAQKNPTAFYLCASQPLGGRNSPLHFGNGTRLTVT.

This chain links TRBV4-3 with TRBJ1-1; D call uncertain. The CDR3 runs 14 residues. Trimming shortened V by 1 base and J by 5 bases, and 11 bases separated the two germline ends. Germline V gives CDR1 LGHNA, CDR2 YSLEER. In DNA form, the CDR3 reads TGCGCCAGCAGCCAAGCTCAAGGGCGGACTGAAGCTTTCTTT. Translation: CASSQAQGRTEAFF.

This chain connects TRBV12-5 to TRBJ1-2; TRBD1 agrees at 8 bases. After removal of 3 bases from V and 4 bases from J, the junction contained 7 bases not matched to a gene. Germline lookup yields CDR1 LGHNT and CDR2 FRNRAP. The length of the CDR3 is 15 residues. CDR3 amino acids: CASGLMDRVVYGYTF. CDR3 DNA sequence: TGTGCTAGTGGTTTAATGGACAGGGTTGTCTATGGCTACACCTTC.

The sample holds one count of this clone. The rearrangement uses TRBV5-7 and TRBJ1-1; unclear D gene. TRBV5-7 is labeled an ORF, and its function is uncertain. V was clipped by 0 bases and J by 3 bases, with 12 bases between them. The CDR3 contains 15 residues. CDR3 in DNA: TGTGCCAGCAGCTTGGAAGGGAGGTGGGACACTGAAGCTTTCTTT. Protein product: CASSLEGRWDTEAFF.

This chain connects TRBV18 to TRBJ1-2, with D tentatively TRBD1 (5 bases). The V and J ends lost 2 bases and 5 bases respectively, with 15 bases between them. CDR1 KGHSH and CDR2 LQKENI come from the germline V gene. The CDR3 has 15 residues. The CDR3 here is CASSPGTDTEYGYTF. CDR3 DNA: TGTGCCAGCTCACCAGGGACGGACACGGAGTATGGCTACACCTTC.

The chain is built from TRBV21-1 and TRBJ2-2. TRBV21-1 constitutes a pseudogene. CDR3 size: 16 residues. The CDR3: CASSNRARPSTGELFF. The CDR3 DNA sequence: TGTGCCAGCAGCAATCGGGCCCGACCGTCAACCGGGGAGCTGTTTTTT.

This clone occurred a few times. The CDR3 coding sequence is TGTGCCAGCTCACCACCGATCGGCGAGGCGTACGAGCAGTACTTC. Translating gives CASSPPIGEAYEQYF. The J gene is TRBJ2-7, the V gene TRBV18, with D hard to call. The germline V gene has CDR1 KGHSH and CDR2 LQKENI. V was trimmed by 0 bases and J by 4 bases, leaving 13 bases between them. CDR3 length equals 15 residues.

The V gene is TRBV2, the J gene TRBJ1-4; tentatively, D is TRBD1 (5 bases). Germline V gene sequence: CDR1 SNHLY, CDR2 FYNNEI. The CDR3 has 11 residues. V lost 10 bases, J lost 8 bases, and 11 bases lay in between. In nucleotides, the CDR3 is TGTGCCAACATGGAGGGGGAAAAACTGTTTTTT. This encodes CANMEGEKLFF.

The V gene is TRBV10-3, the J gene TRBJ1-2; 10 bases are a match to TRBD1. CDR3 size: 16 residues. The trim removed 0 bases at V and 4 bases at J, leaving 5 bases unmatched. Germline lookup yields CDR1 ENHRY and CDR2 SYGVKD. The CDR3 DNA reads as TGTGCCATCAGTGAGTCCGGGACAGGGGTCAGCTATGGCTACACCTTC. As protein: CAISESGTGVSYGYTF.

The chain is built from TRBV5-1 and TRBJ1-2; possible D gene TRBD1, 5 bases. The CDR3 contains 16 residues. Germline CDR1 reads SGHRS; CDR2 reads YFSETQ. Trimming took off 3 bases at V and 3 bases at J, with 18 bases between the two ends. CDR3 loop: CASSSSGTPLDYGYTF. Here the CDR3 DNA reads TGCGCCAGCAGCTCTTCCGGGACGCCCCTGGACTATGGCTACACCTTC.

The chain is built from TRBV29-1 and TRBJ2-5, with D hard to call. The CDR3 extends over 11 amino acids. Germline V gene sequence: CDR1 SQVTM, CDR2 ANQGSEA. V was cut by 1 base and J by 5 bases, with 5 bases left in between. The CDR3 loop reads CSVEGGETQYF. The CDR3 DNA reads as TGCAGCGTTGAAGGCGGCGAGACCCAGTACTTC.

This clone was seen just once. V is TRBV5-4 and J is TRBJ2-7; TRBD1 agrees at 9 bases. V trimming: 2 bases; J trimming: 3 bases; junction bases outside the gene matches: 3. Per the germline V gene, CDR1 is SGHNT and CDR2 is YYREEE (reference sequence). This CDR3 spans 14 amino acids. The CDR3 DNA follows: TGTGCCAGCAGCTTAGGGACAGGGCACTACGAGCAGTACTTC. Encoded protein: CASSLGTGHYEQYF.